The 3 T cell receptor beta chains presented below share a single source sample, sequenced in a study of blood T cell repertoires in COVID-19 (dated by TCRdb to the early 2020s). The protocol used for the library was the immunoSEQ multiplex PCR assay. TCRdb limited this immuneACCESS table to in-frame rearrangements with V and J called. A share of clones is missing; checked studies link under half to unresolved V genes, and the rest is unexplained. Within this sample are 140,000 to 150,000 clones, with 75% to 90% of them counted one time only. Around 11% of the sample is in the top ten clones. The sample consisted of PBMCs or T cells enriched from blood (not recorded which). The receptors were gathered from a man aged 60 to 69 who had recovered from COVID-19.

For this clone: Its ends do not fully match the called genes, so a read error is possible. V usage is TRBV6-1 and J usage is TRBJ1-1, with D perhaps TRBD1 (6 bases). The CDR3 covers 12 residues. Germline assignment: CDR1 MNHNS and CDR2 SASEGT. The CDR3 is CASREGGRGAFF. CDR3 DNA: TGTGCCAGCAGGGAAGGGGGGCGCGGAGCTTTCTTT.

This clone came up once. V and J are TRBV28 and TRBJ1-5, with no clear D. V lost 3 bases and J lost 7, with 7 bases in between. The germline V gene has CDR1 MDHEN and CDR2 SYDVKM. The CDR3 extends over 12 amino acids. CDR3 in DNA: TGTGCCAGCAGTTTCGGGTTGCAGCCCCAGCATTTT. Translated, it gives CASSFGLQPQHF.

The chain is built from TRBV9 and TRBJ2-3, with D possibly matching TRBD1 (6 bases). The CDR3 loop spans 15 amino acids. V lost 1 base and J lost 2, with 11 bases in between. Germline V lookup: CDR1 SGDLS, CDR2 YYNGEE. CDR3 bases: TGTGCCAGCAGCGTAAAGGTGGGACACACAGATACGCAGTATTTT. Its protein is CASSVKVGHTDTQYF.